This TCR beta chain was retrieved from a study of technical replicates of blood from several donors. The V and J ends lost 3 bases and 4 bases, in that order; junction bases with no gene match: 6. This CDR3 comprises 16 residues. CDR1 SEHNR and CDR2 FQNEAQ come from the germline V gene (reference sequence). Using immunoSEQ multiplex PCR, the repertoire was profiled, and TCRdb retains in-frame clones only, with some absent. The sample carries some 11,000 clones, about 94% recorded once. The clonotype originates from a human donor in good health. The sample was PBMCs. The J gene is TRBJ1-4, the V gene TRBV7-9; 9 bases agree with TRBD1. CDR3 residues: CASSFGQGRGNEKLFF. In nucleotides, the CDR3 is TGTGCCAGCAGCTTCGGACAGGGGAGAGGTAATGAAAAACTGTTTTTT.